Listed below are T cell receptor beta chains from one sample, sequenced in a study of sequential checkpoint blockade in melanoma. The data were produced by immunoSEQ multiplex PCR, yet TCRdb's version contains in-frame clones alone and is incomplete. The sample holds 15,000 to 20,000 clones; around 72% are singletons and the top ten take about 4.9%. Sequenced here: tumor tissue (inferred from file names), sampled from a patient given nivolumab and ipilimumab in sequence. These TCRs come from a human donor with melanoma. Both conserved end residues are part of each CDR3. Fields, in order: V gene, clone size, D gene, J gene, CDR3 DNA, CDR3 protein. D genes are given only for firm matches. Expanded clones get a size class; other rows say once, few or many, or leave the size out.

V gene: TRBV18; clone size: -; D gene: -; J gene: TRBJ2-2; CDR3 DNA: TGTGCCAGCTCATCTGCAGGGGCCCTAAACACCGGGGAGCTGTTTTTT; CDR3 protein: CASSSAGALNTGELFF
V gene: TRBV18; clone size: few; D gene: -; J gene: TRBJ2-7; CDR3 DNA: TGTGCCAGCTCCGGGACAAGCGGGGACGAGCAGTACTTC; CDR3 protein: CASSGTSGDEQYF
V gene: TRBV11-3; clone size: few; D gene: TRBD1; J gene: TRBJ1-2; CDR3 DNA: TGTGCCAGCAGCCAGGACAGGGAGGGCCGTTATGGCTACACCTTC; CDR3 protein: CASSQDREGRYGYTF
V gene: TRBV30; clone size: -; D gene: TRBD1; J gene: TRBJ2-5; CDR3 DNA: TGTGCCTGGGGCCACAGGGGACGAGAGACCCAGTACTTC; CDR3 protein: CAWGHRGRETQYF
V gene: TRBV11-3; clone size: -; D gene: -; J gene: TRBJ2-2; CDR3 DNA: TGTGCCAGCAGCTTTACGGGGCAGGGGAACGGGGAGCTGTTTTTT; CDR3 protein: CASSFTGQGNGELFF
V gene: TRBV5-1; clone size: -; D gene: TRBD2; J gene: TRBJ2-7; CDR3 DNA: TGCGCCAGCAGCCCCGGGAGGGAGCTTTTCGGCTACGAGCAGTACTTC; CDR3 protein: CASSPGRELFGYEQYF
V gene: TRBV28; clone size: once; D gene: TRBD1; J gene: TRBJ2-7; CDR3 DNA: TGTGCCAGCAGATTACAGGGGGCCTACGAGCAGTACTTC; CDR3 protein: CASRLQGAYEQYF
V gene: TRBV6-8; clone size: -; D gene: -; J gene: TRBJ2-2; CDR3 DNA: TGTGCCAGCAGTACTCGGTGGGGCGGGGAGCTGTTTTTT; CDR3 protein: CASSTRWGGELFF
V gene: TRBV29-1; clone size: -; D gene: -; J gene: TRBJ1-2; CDR3 DNA: TGCAGCGTTGGGGGACGTCAGAATACAAACTATGGCTACACCTTC; CDR3 protein: CSVGGRQNTNYGYTF
V gene: TRBV2; clone size: many; D gene: -; J gene: TRBJ1-6; CDR3 DNA: TGTGCCAGCAGCGAGGACATTAGCAATTCACCCCTCCACTTT; CDR3 protein: CASSEDISNSPLHF
V gene: TRBV30; clone size: -; D gene: -; J gene: TRBJ1-3; CDR3 DNA: TGTGCCTGGAGTGTACGTCTCAACACCATATATTTT; CDR3 protein: CAWSVRLNTIYF
V gene: TRBV5-1; clone size: few; D gene: -; J gene: TRBJ1-2; CDR3 DNA: TGCGCCAGCAGCTTGGAGGGATCTAACTATGGCTACACCTTC; CDR3 protein: CASSLEGSNYGYTF
V gene: TRBV19; clone size: -; D gene: TRBD1; J gene: TRBJ2-1; CDR3 DNA: TGTGCCAGTAGTATCGACAGGGGCGTTTTGAATGAGCAGTTCTTC; CDR3 protein: CASSIDRGVLNEQFF
V gene: TRBV7-6; clone size: few; D gene: -; J gene: TRBJ2-7; CDR3 DNA: TGTGCCAGCAGCCAAGATGTCCCTCCGGGGGAGCAGTACTTC; CDR3 protein: CASSQDVPPGEQYF
V gene: TRBV6-8; clone size: -; D gene: -; J gene: TRBJ2-3; CDR3 DNA: TGTGCCAGCAGTGACCCCCTCCACACCACAGATACGCAGTATTTT; CDR3 protein: CASSDPLHTTDTQYF
V gene: TRBV9; clone size: -; D gene: TRBD1; J gene: TRBJ1-1; CDR3 DNA: TGTGCCAGCAGCCGGGACAGGGAGCCTGAAGCTTTCTTT; CDR3 protein: CASSRDREPEAFF
V gene: TRBV14; clone size: -; D gene: -; J gene: TRBJ2-7; CDR3 DNA: TGTGCCAGCAGCCAAATGGCCGGGGGCTACGAGCAGTACTTC; CDR3 protein: CASSQMAGGYEQYF
V gene: TRBV6-8; clone size: few; D gene: -; J gene: TRBJ1-1; CDR3 DNA: TGTGCCAGCAGTTATATGGGGGCTTGGACTGAAGCTTTCTTT; CDR3 protein: CASSYMGAWTEAFF
V gene: TRBV19; clone size: once; D gene: -; J gene: TRBJ1-3; CDR3 DNA: TGTGCCAGTAGTTACGGAGAGTGGGGTTTCTACGGAAACACCATATATTTT; CDR3 protein: CASSYGEWGFYGNTIYF
V gene: TRBV6-8; clone size: -; D gene: TRBD1; J gene: TRBJ1-1; CDR3 DNA: TGTGCCAGCAGTGCCTGGGGGACAGGGGTGGCGAGTGAAGCTTTCTTT; CDR3 protein: CASSAWGTGVASEAFF
V gene: TRBV30; clone size: -; D gene: -; J gene: TRBJ1-1; CDR3 DNA: TGTGCCTGGTCTAGGGAAACGAACACTGAAGCTTTCTTT; CDR3 protein: CAWSRETNTEAFF
V gene: TRBV19; clone size: -; D gene: -; J gene: TRBJ2-3; CDR3 DNA: TGTGCCAGTAGTAACTACCCACGGGATACGCAGTATTTT; CDR3 protein: CASSNYPRDTQYF
V gene: TRBV10-2; clone size: few; D gene: -; J gene: TRBJ1-2; CDR3 DNA: TGCGCCAGCAGTCCGGGGAACTATGGCTACACCTTC; CDR3 protein: CASSPGNYGYTF
V gene: TRBV6-8; clone size: once; D gene: -; J gene: TRBJ2-1; CDR3 DNA: TGTGCCAGCACTCGCGGAGGGGGTGAGCAGTTCTTC; CDR3 protein: CASTRGGGEQFF
V gene: TRBV5-1; clone size: -; D gene: TRBD1; J gene: TRBJ2-7; CDR3 DNA: TGCGCCAGCAGCTCTAGACAGGGGATCTTCCACGAGCAGTACTTC; CDR3 protein: CASSSRQGIFHEQYF